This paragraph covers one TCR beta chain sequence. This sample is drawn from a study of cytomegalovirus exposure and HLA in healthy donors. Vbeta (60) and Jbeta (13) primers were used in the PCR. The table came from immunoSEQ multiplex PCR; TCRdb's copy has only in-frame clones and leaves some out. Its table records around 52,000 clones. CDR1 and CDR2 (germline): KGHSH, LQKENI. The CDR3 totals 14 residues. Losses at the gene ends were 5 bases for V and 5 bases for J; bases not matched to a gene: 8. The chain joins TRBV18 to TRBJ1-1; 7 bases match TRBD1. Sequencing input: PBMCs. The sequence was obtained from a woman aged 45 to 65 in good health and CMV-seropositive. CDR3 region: CASSAGGGVTEAFF. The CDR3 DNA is TGTGCCAGCTCAGCAGGAGGGGGCGTTACTGAAGCTTTCTTT.